This entry lists 17 T cell receptor beta chains sequenced from one sample in a study of cytomegalovirus exposure and HLA in healthy donors. Both 60 Vbeta primers and 13 Jbeta primers went into the PCR. The data were produced by immunoSEQ multiplex PCR, yet TCRdb's version contains in-frame clones alone and is incomplete. The table has roughly 100,000 clones, about four fifths seen once. The specimen was PBMCs. The receptors were gathered from a man between 35 and 55 years old in good health and CMV-seronegative.

The rearrangement joins TRBV27 to TRBJ1-1; the D gene is possibly TRBD1 (5 bases). Germline V gives CDR1 MNHEY, CDR2 SMNVEV (reference sequence). This CDR3 contains 15 residues. The V gene lost 6 bases and the J gene lost 4 bases, with 18 bases spanning the gap. The CDR3 DNA sequence: TGTGCCAGCAGCCGGAGGGGACCAAGGGGCACTGAAGCTTTCTTT. Its protein product is CASSRRGPRGTEAFF.

The chain links TRBV19 to TRBJ2-7; D might be TRBD2 (6 bases). V was trimmed by 5 bases and J by 3 bases, leaving 14 bases between them. The germline V gene encodes CDR1 LNHDA and CDR2 SQIVND (reference sequence). CDR3 length: 14 amino acids. The CDR3 sequence: CASSDRDFGYEQYF. DNA of the CDR3: TGTGCCAGTAGTGACCGGGACTTCGGCTACGAGCAGTACTTC. Together with reference TRBV19 and TRBJ2-7, the CDR3 gives the full variable domain: DGGITQSPKYLFRKEGQNVTLSCEQNLNHDAMYWYRQDPGQGLRLIYYSQIVNDFQKGDIAEGYSVSREKKESFPLTVTSAQKNPTAFYLCASSDRDFGYEQYFGPGTRLTVT.

The rearrangement uses TRBV2 and TRBJ1-1; D is uncertain. In germline, CDR1 is SNHLY, CDR2 FYNNEI. This CDR3 comprises 12 residues. Trimming removed 0 bases at V and 11 bases at J, with 10 bases between. CDR3 nucleotides: TGTGCCAGCAGTGAAGCGTGGGGAGGGGCTTTCTTT. Amino acids: CASSEAWGGAFF.

V usage is TRBV9 and J usage is TRBJ2-5; tentatively, D is TRBD2 (6 bases). The CDR3 has 14 residues. The V gene's germline CDR1 is SGDLS and CDR2 YYNGEE. Between the trimmed V and J ends, which lost 3 bases and 4 bases, there was a span of 13 bases. The CDR3 here is CASSAFDGGETQYF. DNA for the CDR3: TGTGCCAGCAGCGCTTTTGACGGGGGAGAGACCCAGTACTTC.

This chain connects TRBV9 to TRBJ1-1, with a weak D call TRBD1 (6 bases). This CDR3 has 14 amino acids. V lost 1 base to trimming and J lost 10 bases, with 17 bases between them. CDR1 is SGDLS, CDR2 YYNGEE, per germline. The CDR3 reads CASSVQGQTRGAFF. Here the CDR3 DNA reads TGTGCCAGCAGCGTACAAGGACAGACAAGGGGAGCTTTCTTT. Filled out from reference TRBV9 and TRBJ1-1, the complete variable domain reads DSGVTQTPKHLITATGQRVTLRCSPRSGDLSVYWYQQSLDQGLQFLIQYYNGEERAKGNILERFSAQQFPDLHSELNLSSLELGDSALYFCASSVQGQTRGAFFGQGTRLTVV.

CDR3 protein: CASSPGSTLTTYEQYF. Written as DNA, the CDR3 is TGTGCCAGCAGCCCCGGATCAACGCTGACTACCTACGAGCAGTACTTC. The genes are TRBV5-4 and TRBJ2-7; a possible D gene is TRBD2 (5 bases). Germline CDR1 and CDR2: SGHNT and YYREEE (reference sequence). V was shortened by 4 bases and J by 2 bases, with 19 bases between the two germline ends. The CDR3 spans 16 residues.

The rearrangement links TRBV6-5 to TRBJ1-1, with D perhaps TRBD1 (6 bases). The CDR3 consists of 14 residues. V lost 9 bases and J 1 base, leaving 15 bases between the germline ends. Germline assignment: CDR1 MNHEY and CDR2 SVGAGI. CDR3 residues: CASSQGQTNTEAFF. The CDR3 coding sequence is TGTGCCAGTTCTCAAGGACAGACGAACACTGAAGCTTTCTTT.

The chain is built from TRBV19 and TRBJ2-1; D is undetermined. The CDR3 runs 12 residues. The V gene's germline CDR1 is LNHDA and CDR2 SQIVND (reference sequence). The V and J ends lost 8 bases and 5 bases respectively, with 10 bases between them. The CDR3 sequence: CASLGGNNEQFF. DNA for the CDR3: TGTGCCAGTCTAGGCGGTAACAATGAGCAGTTCTTC.

The V call is TRBV15, the J call TRBJ1-4, with D uncertain. Germline loops: CDR1 LNHNV, CDR2 YYDKDF (reference sequence). The CDR3 loop spans 12 amino acids. The V and J ends lost 0 bases and 7 bases respectively, with 3 bases between them. The CDR3 coding sequence is TGTGCCACCAGCAGAGATCGTGAAAAACTGTTTTTT. Protein: CATSRDREKLFF.

The V call is TRBV9, the J call TRBJ2-1, with 12 nucleotides matching TRBD2. Losses at the gene ends were 0 bases for V and 7 bases for J; bases not matched to a gene: 2. Germline CDR1 SGDLS, CDR2 YYNGEE. The CDR3 runs to 15 residues. CDR3 in DNA: TGTGCCAGCAGCGTAGCTAGCGGGGGGGCAAATGAGCAGTTCTTC. It encodes CASSVASGGANEQFF.

V is TRBV4-1 and J is TRBJ2-7; D might be TRBD2 (5 bases). Looked up from germline, CDR1 is MGHRA and CDR2 is YSYEKL. The germline V and J ends were trimmed by 3 bases and 3 bases, with 15 bases remaining between them. This CDR3 is 15 amino acids long. In DNA, the CDR3 is TGCGCCAGCAGCCACCCACCGGGATCCATCTACGAGCAGTACTTC. It translates to CASSHPPGSIYEQYF.

The gene calls are TRBV5-8 and TRBJ1-2; D is perhaps TRBD1 (6 bases). The V end was cut by 4 bases, the J end by 5 bases, with 15 bases between. This CDR3 comprises 14 residues. Per the germline V gene, CDR1 is SGHTS and CDR2 is YDEGEE. The CDR3 DNA reads TGTGCCAGCAGCCCCTGGGGGGGGCTGTATGGCTACACCTTC. Translation: CASSPWGGLYGYTF.

The chain joins TRBV19 to TRBJ2-7, with 10 bases fitting TRBD1. This CDR3 has 15 residues. V shed 6 bases, J shed 2 bases, and the junction held 7 bases outside the gene matches. Looked up from germline, CDR1 is LNHDA and CDR2 is SQIVND (reference sequence). CDR3 region: CASSLQGQGPYEQYF. The DNA for the CDR3 is TGTGCCAGTAGCCTCCAGGGACAGGGGCCCTACGAGCAGTACTTC. The whole variable domain, filled in from reference TRBV19 and TRBJ2-7, reads DGGITQSPKYLFRKEGQNVTLSCEQNLNHDAMYWYRQDPGQGLRLIYYSQIVNDFQKGDIAEGYSVSREKKESFPLTVTSAQKNPTAFYLCASSLQGQGPYEQYFGPGTRLTVT.

The V and J genes are TRBV5-4 and TRBJ2-3; D gene unclear. Germline CDR1 is SGHNT and CDR2 is YYREEE (reference sequence). Trimming removed 0 bases from V and 2 bases from J, with 7 bases in between. There are 14 residues in the CDR3. The CDR3 reads CASSLVGHTDTQYF. As DNA, the CDR3 is TGTGCCAGCAGCTTGGTCGGTCACACAGATACGCAGTATTTT. The whole variable domain, remainder taken from reference TRBV5-4 and TRBJ2-3, is ETGVTQSPTHLIKTRGQQVTLRCSSQSGHNTVSWYQQALGQGPQFIFQYYREEENGRGNFPPRFSGLQFPNYSSELNVNALELDDSALYLCASSLVGHTDTQYFGPGTRLTVL.

The rearrangement joins TRBV7-2 to TRBJ1-6; maybe TRBD1 (6 bases). V was clipped by 11 bases and J by 6 bases, with 17 bases between them. This CDR3 region has 14 residues. The germline gives CDR1 SGHTA, CDR2 FQGNSA. CDR3 amino acids: CAGQRGQSNSPLHF. The CDR3 DNA reads as TGTGCCGGCCAGAGGGGACAAAGTAATTCACCCCTCCACTTT. The complete variable domain, with remaining parts taken from reference TRBV7-2 and TRBJ1-6, reads GAGVSQSPSNKVTEKGKDVELRCDPISGHTALYWYRQSLGQGLEFLIYFQGNSAPDKSGLPSDRFSAERTGGSVSTLTIQRTQQEDSAVYLCAGQRGQSNSPLHFGNGTRLTVT.

In its sample, this clone was seen once. The chain joins TRBV18 to TRBJ2-7; D gene ambiguous. Trimming pared 3 bases from V and 0 bases from J, leaving 12 bases between. Germline CDR1 KGHSH, CDR2 LQKENI. This CDR3 has 15 amino acids. In nucleotides, the CDR3 is TGTGCCAGCTCACCCCAAGACACCTTCTCCTACGAGCAGTACTTC. Translated: CASSPQDTFSYEQYF.

The V gene is TRBV7-9, the J gene TRBJ1-2; no clear D gene. Germline CDR1 reads SEHNR; CDR2 reads FQNEAQ (reference sequence). V lost 0 bases to trimming and J lost 6 bases, with 11 bases between them. The CDR3 spans 14 residues. The CDR3 spells CASSLARAEHGYTF. The DNA for the CDR3 is TGTGCCAGCAGCTTAGCGAGGGCAGAGCATGGCTACACCTTC.